This T cell receptor (beta chain) stems from a study of CD8+CD57+ T cells in acquired aplastic anemia. For sequencing, patients were chosen who had shown expansion of CD8+CD57+ cells by flow cytometry. Profiles of TCR beta VDJ and CDR3 were generated from a genomic DNA template. TCRdb recomputed calls from the reads with MiXCR, one row per CDR3 protein. The sample includes under 200,000 distinct CDR3 sequences, 40% to 60% of them seen just once. The sequencing input was sorted CD4+, CD8+, or CD8+CD57+ T cells (not recorded which) from PBMCs. The sequence was collected from a human donor with aplastic anemia.

The CDR3 sequence is CARDEGTGPYGYTF. In nucleotides, the CDR3 is TGTGCTAGAGATGAGGGGACGGGACCCTATGGCTACACCTTC. V usage is TRBV25-1 and J usage is TRBJ1-2; D is perhaps TRBD1 (5 bases). The CDR3 spans 14 residues. Looked up from germline, CDR1 is MGHDK and CDR2 is SYGVNS.